A selection of T cell receptor beta chains follows, all from one sample in a study of T cell clones after liver transplantation. Sequencing was performed with immunoSEQ multiplex PCR; in TCRdb, only in-frame clones are kept and a portion is missing. The sample has about 76,000 clones, roughly 80% seen once. The material sequenced was CD4+ T cells from blood, taken at the 22-month timepoint. These receptor sequences come from a human patient who received a liver transplant. The graft donor may be the source of some T cells. CDR3s include the opening cysteine and the closing phenylalanine or tryptophan. Clone sizes are given selectively: once, few, many, or a class where the clone is expanded.

j_call v_call clone_size cdr3_aa
TRBJ2-1 TRBV5-4 NA CASSLSGGIGEQFF
TRBJ1-2 TRBV19 few CASTRQDLFGYTF
TRBJ2-7 TRBV7-8 NA CASSEDRENEQYF
TRBJ2-1 TRBV15 NA CAIGRDRGQNEQFF
TRBJ2-2 TRBV7-2 once CASSLKSGTGELFF
TRBJ1-2 TRBV15 few CATSRDLGQDYGYTF
TRBJ1-3 TRBV2 NA CASRGPVSGNTIYF
TRBJ2-1 TRBV27 NA CASSSGQAPGEQFF
TRBJ1-1 TRBV5-4 NA CASSLVTGTAFF
TRBJ1-2 TRBV6-4 NA CASSDSRSYSGYTF
TRBJ2-1 TRBV10-2 once CASKDPNNEQFF
TRBJ2-7 TRBV10-3 NA CAIRATSGRAGHEQYF
TRBJ2-4 TRBV7-9 few CASSFQYGKNIQYF
TRBJ2-5 TRBV6-6 NA CASSYLRAQETQYF
TRBJ1-3 TRBV18 NA CASSSSGVSSGNTIYF
TRBJ1-4 TRBV7-2 NA CASGRQGADEKLFF
TRBJ2-7 TRBV19 NA CASSIRDRGPHEQYF
TRBJ1-4 TRBV2 NA CASSEARQLGEKLFF
TRBJ1-4 TRBV7-6 once CAVSRTGGAGEKLFF
TRBJ2-3 TRBV7-9 NA CASSLKRGDTDTQYF
TRBJ1-4 TRBV7-9 once CASSLVQGAVEKLFF
TRBJ2-7 TRBV21-1 NA CASSKDPTETYEQYF
TRBJ2-5 TRBV6-1 NA CASSPEGTSGETQYF
TRBJ2-3 TRBV5-4 NA CASSLGPKSTDTQYF
TRBJ1-1 TRBV6-6 NA CASSGQGITEAFF
TRBJ2-1 TRBV25-1 once CASSEGTGVVYNEQFF
TRBJ2-1 TRBV11-2 once CASSARGRRSSYNEQFF
TRBJ1-4 TRBV11-2 NA CASCRDRVTNEKLFF
TRBJ2-5 TRBV29-1 NA CSGTQEGPRQGVQYF
TRBJ2-5 TRBV7-2 NA CASSSTGSWGETQYF
TRBJ2-3 TRBV5-6 NA CASTPTAGSTDTQYF
TRBJ1-5 TRBV7-2 NA CASSLALENQPQHF
TRBJ2-3 TRBV7-3 NA CASSLGAGGTDTQYF
TRBJ2-1 TRBV9 once CASSVDHQPGEQFF
TRBJ2-2 TRBV5-1 NA CASSYREVDTGELFF
TRBJ1-1 TRBV11-2 NA CASSRQGGEYTEAFF
TRBJ2-1 TRBV9 NA CASSTLQGNEQFF
TRBJ2-7 TRBV19 NA CASSIGRNWEDDEQYF
TRBJ1-5 TRBV7-2 NA CASSLVVNSNQPQHF
TRBJ1-2 TRBV5-1 NA CASSPDRGGYGYTF
TRBJ2-2 TRBV4-1 NA CASSQGGTGGELFF
TRBJ1-5 TRBV4-2 NA CASSQEWRGRPGDQPQHF
TRBJ2-7 TRBV19 NA CASSARDSRGVYEQYF
TRBJ2-3 TRBV10-3 NA CAISGLGVSTDTQYF
TRBJ2-7 TRBV5-1 NA CASSSNGYEQYF
TRBJ1-1 TRBV11-2 NA CASSHNLGNTEAFF
TRBJ1-3 TRBV19 NA CASSQDLMVDTIYF
TRBJ2-2 TRBV9 NA CASSVDSFSNTGELFF
TRBJ2-7 TRBV5-4 NA CASSLSAARAYEQYF
TRBJ2-1 TRBV10-3 NA CAISSSGNEQFF
TRBJ2-5 TRBV5-1 NA CASSTTRGGQETQYF
TRBJ1-2 TRBV5-5 once CASSLHPDRGSYTF